Listed below are T cell receptor beta chains from one sample, sequenced in a study of identical twins. TCRdb redid the calling of the 5' RACE reads with MiXCR, one entry per CDR3 protein. In the table there are about 190,000 distinct CDR3 sequences, about a sixth of which are singletons. This sample also belongs to another study, concerning T cells expressing NK-cell markers.

The sample consisted of CD8+ T cells sorted from blood. These receptors all come from a young woman in good health. Each CDR3 is given with its conserved first and last residue. The D gene is left open where the match is weak. The size entry is marked missing in some rows and otherwise reads once, few, many or a size class.

TRBV20-1	NA	few	TRBJ1-3	TGCAGTGCGAGGGATCTCAGCTCTGGAAACACCATATATTTT	CSARDLSSGNTIYF
TRBV19	NA	NA	TRBJ1-1	TGTGCCAGTAGTATTTTGGTGAACACTGAAGCTTTCTTT	CASSILVNTEAFF
TRBV12-3/TRBV12-4	TRBD1	many	TRBJ1-2	TGTGCCAGCAGTTCGGACAGGAACTATGGCTACACCTTC	CASSSDRNYGYTF
TRBV6-5	TRBD2	NA	TRBJ2-3	TGTGCCAGCAGTTACACCTGGACTAGCGGGAGCACAGATACGCAGTATTTT	CASSYTWTSGSTDTQYF
TRBV9	NA	few	TRBJ2-7	TGTGCCAGCAGCCCTAGGGACGCCGCCTACGAGCAGTACTTC	CASSPRDAAYEQYF
TRBV11-1	TRBD2	NA	TRBJ2-1	TGTGCCAGCAGCTTAACGGGAGGGCCCCAAAGCTCCTACAATGAGCAGTTCTTC	CASSLTGGPQSSYNEQFF
TRBV5-1	NA	many	TRBJ1-1	TGCGCCAGCTTCGTGTTGGGGAACACTGAAGCTTTCTTT	CASFVLGNTEAFF
TRBV25-1	NA	NA	TRBJ1-1	TGTGCCACCGTTGGGCCCGGGATTCTGAACACTGAAGCTTTCTTT	CATVGPGILNTEAFF
TRBV19	NA	few	TRBJ2-7	TGTGCCAGTAGTGGAGGAACAGGAACCTACGAGCAGTACTTC	CASSGGTGTYEQYF
TRBV5-5	TRBD1	few	TRBJ1-2	TGTGCCAGCACCTTAGGCCGGTCAGGGGGTCGGTATGGCTACACCTTC	CASTLGRSGGRYGYTF
TRBV4-3	TRBD2	NA	TRBJ2-2	TGCGCCAGCAGCCAAGACGCGATAGCGGGCAAACAAACCGGGGAGCTGTTTTTT	CASSQDAIAGKQTGELFF
TRBV6-5	NA	NA	TRBJ1-5	TGTGCCAGCAGTTACGGGGGCAGCGGTCAGCCCCAGCATTTT	CASSYGGSGQPQHF
TRBV19	NA	NA	TRBJ2-4	TGTGCCAGTAGTGAGGGGATAGCCAAAAACATTCAGTACTTC	CASSEGIAKNIQYF
TRBV9	NA	few	TRBJ2-1	TGTGCCAGCAGCCCCGCGGGGCTTTACAATGAGCAGTTCTTC	CASSPAGLYNEQFF
TRBV19	NA	NA	TRBJ1-1	TGTGCCAGTAGTGTTTTAGAGAGGGCGAGGAACACTGAAGCTTTCTTT	CASSVLERARNTEAFF
TRBV6-2/TRBV6-3	TRBD2	few	TRBJ2-1	TGTGCCAGCGGCACTGCGGGAGTTAGGAAGAATGAGCAGTTCTTC	CASGTAGVRKNEQFF
TRBV12-3/TRBV12-4	NA	few	TRBJ2-1	TGTGCCAGCGGGGGGGGCCGCGTCAATGAGCAGTTCTTC	CASGGGRVNEQFF
TRBV6-4	NA	few	TRBJ2-1	TGTGCCAGCAGTGATTTGGGGATAGTGCAAATCGGCGATGAGCAGTTCTTC	CASSDLGIVQIGDEQFF
TRBV11-3	NA	NA	TRBJ1-1	TGTGCCAGCAGTCCCGGGACTAAAGCTTTCTTT	CASSPGTKAFF
TRBV5-5	NA	few	TRBJ2-6	TGTGCCAGCAGCTTGGAGTCTGGGGCCAACGTCCTGACTTTC	CASSLESGANVLTF
TRBV7-2	NA	many	TRBJ1-2	TGTGCCAGCAGCCTGGGACATATCTATGGCTACACCTTC	CASSLGHIYGYTF
TRBV9	TRBD2	few	TRBJ2-3	TGTGCCAGCAGCGTGAGCGGGAGTAGCACAGATACGCAGTATTTT	CASSVSGSSTDTQYF